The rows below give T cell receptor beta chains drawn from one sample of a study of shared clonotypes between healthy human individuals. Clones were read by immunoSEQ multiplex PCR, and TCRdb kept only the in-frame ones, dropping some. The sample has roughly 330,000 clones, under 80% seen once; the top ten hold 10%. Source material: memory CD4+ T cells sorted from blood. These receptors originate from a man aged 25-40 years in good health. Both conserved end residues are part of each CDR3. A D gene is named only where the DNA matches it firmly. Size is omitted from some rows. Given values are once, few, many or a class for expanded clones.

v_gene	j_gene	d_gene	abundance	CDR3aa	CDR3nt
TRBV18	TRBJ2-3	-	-	CASSSLFSDLTDTQYF	TGTGCCAGCTCATCCCTCTTTTCGGACCTCACAGATACGCAGTATTTT
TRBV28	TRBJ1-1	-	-	CASINSGSNTEAFF	TGTGCCAGCATTAATTCTGGATCGAACACTGAAGCTTTCTTT
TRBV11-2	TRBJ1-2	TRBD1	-	CASSWQGANYGYTF	TGTGCCAGCAGCTGGCAGGGGGCTAACTATGGCTACACCTTC
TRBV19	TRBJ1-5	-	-	CASTGAETQHF	TGTGCCAGTACGGGGGCAGAGACCCAGCATTTT
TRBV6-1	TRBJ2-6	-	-	CASSVRLTGANVLTF	TGTGCCAGCAGTGTTCGGTTGACTGGGGCCAACGTCCTGACTTTC
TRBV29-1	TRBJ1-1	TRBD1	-	CSVDAGGRAFF	TGCAGCGTTGATGCAGGGGGCAGAGCTTTCTTT
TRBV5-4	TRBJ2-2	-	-	CASTRGPANTGELFF	TGTGCCAGCACCCGGGGTCCAGCGAACACCGGGGAGCTGTTTTTT
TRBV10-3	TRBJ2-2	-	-	CATHMRDAGELFF	TGTGCCACCCACATGAGGGACGCCGGGGAGCTGTTTTTT
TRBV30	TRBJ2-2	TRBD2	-	CAWKRGTGELFF	TGTGCCTGGAAGCGGGGAACCGGGGAGCTGTTTTTT
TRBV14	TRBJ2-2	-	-	CASSPTKANTGELFF	TGTGCCAGCAGCCCCACTAAAGCGAACACCGGGGAGCTGTTTTTT
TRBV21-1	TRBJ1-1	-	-	CARSRGAFF	TGTGCCCGCTCGAGGGGAGCTTTCTTT
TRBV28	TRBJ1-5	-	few	CASRKGYQPQHF	TGTGCCAGCAGAAAAGGGTATCAGCCCCAGCATTTT
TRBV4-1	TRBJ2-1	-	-	CASSQVGGVYNEQFF	TGCGCCAGCAGCCAAGTGGGGGGAGTCTACAATGAGCAGTTCTTC
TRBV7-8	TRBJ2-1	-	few	CASSFSELYNEQFF	TGTGCCAGCAGCTTCTCCGAACTCTACAATGAGCAGTTCTTC
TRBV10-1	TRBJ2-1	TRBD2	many	CASSESTSGRAFLASYNEQFF	TGCGCCAGCAGTGAGTCGACGAGCGGGAGGGCCTTTCTAGCATCCTACAATGAGCAGTTCTTC
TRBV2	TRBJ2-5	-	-	CASSSDRWGDQYF	TGTGCCAGCAGTTCTGACAGATGGGGGGACCAGTACTTC
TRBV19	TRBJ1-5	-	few	CASSFAGGQPQHF	TGTGCCAGTAGTTTCGCAGGTGGCCAGCCCCAGCATTTT
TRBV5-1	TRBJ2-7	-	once	CASSFGLAESYEQYF	TGCGCCAGCAGCTTCGGGTTAGCGGAATCCTACGAGCAGTACTTC
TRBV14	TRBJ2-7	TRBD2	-	CASSLGTSGSYEQYF	TGTGCCAGCAGCCTGGGGACTAGCGGATCTTACGAGCAGTACTTC
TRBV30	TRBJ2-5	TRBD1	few	CAWSVGTGQETQYF	TGTGCCTGGAGTGTAGGGACAGGGCAAGAGACCCAGTACTTC
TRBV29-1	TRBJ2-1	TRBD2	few	CSVEEAGTSGLNEQFF	TGCAGCGTTGAAGAAGCCGGGACTAGCGGGTTGAATGAGCAGTTCTTC
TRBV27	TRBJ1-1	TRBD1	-	CASSLYRGWDTEAFF	TGTGCCAGCAGTCTCTACAGGGGGTGGGACACTGAAGCTTTCTTT
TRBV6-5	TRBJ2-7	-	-	CASSYGGVYEQYF	TGTGCCAGCAGTTACGGAGGGGTCTACGAGCAGTACTTC
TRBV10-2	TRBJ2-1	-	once	CASDGPSSYNEQFF	TGCGCCAGCGACGGGCCTAGCTCCTACAATGAGCAGTTCTTC
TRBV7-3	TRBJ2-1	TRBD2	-	CASSLTIGLAGGPRYNEQFF	TGTGCCAGCAGCTTAACTATAGGACTAGCGGGAGGGCCAAGGTACAATGAGCAGTTCTTC
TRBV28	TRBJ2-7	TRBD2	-	CASSPNNREEYF	TGTGCCAGCAGTCCGAATAACCGGGAGGAGTACTTC
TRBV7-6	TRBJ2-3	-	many	CASRKVGADTQYF	TGTGCCAGCCGAAAAGTGGGGGCAGATACGCAGTATTTT
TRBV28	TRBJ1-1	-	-	CASSWGANTEAFF	TGTGCCAGCAGTTGGGGGGCGAACACTGAAGCTTTCTTT
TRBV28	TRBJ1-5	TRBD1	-	CASKGQGAGNQPQHF	TGTGCCAGCAAGGGACAGGGGGCAGGCAATCAGCCCCAGCATTTT
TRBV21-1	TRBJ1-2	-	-	CASSSPPTPTGLYGYTF	TGTGCCAGCAGCAGCCCCCCAACGCCCACGGGACTCTATGGCTACACCTTC
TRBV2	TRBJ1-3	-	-	CASSENLVISGNTIYF	TGTGCCAGCAGTGAAAATTTGGTAATCTCTGGAAACACCATATATTTT
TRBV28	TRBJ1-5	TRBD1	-	CASETGFLYSNQPQHF	TGTGCCAGCGAGACAGGGTTTCTCTATAGCAATCAGCCCCAGCATTTT
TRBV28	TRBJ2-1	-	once	CATQPAGGAEGTEQFF	TGTGCCACCCAACCGGCCGGCGGGGCCGAGGGCACTGAGCAGTTCTTC
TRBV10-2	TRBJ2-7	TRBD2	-	CASVAGVPYEQYF	TGCGCCAGCGTAGCGGGAGTCCCCTACGAGCAGTACTTC
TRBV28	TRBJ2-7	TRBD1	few	CASRPQGRTDYEQYF	TGTGCCAGCAGACCACAGGGGCGAACGGACTACGAGCAGTACTTC
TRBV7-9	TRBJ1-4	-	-	CASSFQQGRGNEKLFF	TGTGCCAGCAGCTTCCAACAGGGTCGGGGTAATGAAAAACTGTTTTTT
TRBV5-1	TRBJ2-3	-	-	CASSSASTDTQYF	TGCGCCAGCAGCTCCGCTAGCACAGATACGCAGTATTTT
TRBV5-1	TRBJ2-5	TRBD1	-	CASSTGGMFETQYF	TGCGCCAGCTCCACAGGGGGGATGTTCGAGACCCAGTACTTC
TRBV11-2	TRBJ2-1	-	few	CASSLGRYNEQFF	TGTGCCAGCAGCTTAGGGCGATACAATGAGCAGTTCTTC
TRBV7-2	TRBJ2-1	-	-	CASSLVTDREQFF	TGTGCCAGCAGCTTAGTGACAGACCGGGAGCAGTTCTTC
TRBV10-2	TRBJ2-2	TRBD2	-	CASIASGRDTGELFF	TGCGCCAGCATTGCGAGCGGGAGGGATACCGGGGAGCTGTTTTTT
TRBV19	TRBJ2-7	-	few	CASSPYLGEQYF	TGTGCCAGTAGTCCCTACCTTGGCGAGCAGTACTTC
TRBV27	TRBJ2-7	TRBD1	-	CASSVGTGRPYEQYF	TGTGCCAGCAGTGTAGGGACAGGGCGTCCCTACGAGCAGTACTTC
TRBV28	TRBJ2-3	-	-	CASSLSDRADTQYF	TGTGCCAGCAGTTTGTCGGACCGGGCAGATACGCAGTATTTT
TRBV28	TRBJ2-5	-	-	CASSSETQYF	TGTGCCAGCAGTTCGGAGACCCAGTACTTC
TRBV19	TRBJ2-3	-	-	CASTSTDTQYF	TGTGCCAGTACTAGCACAGATACGCAGTATTTT
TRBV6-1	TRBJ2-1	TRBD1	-	CASSERDREKFF	TGTGCCAGCAGTGAGCGGGACAGGGAGAAGTTCTTC
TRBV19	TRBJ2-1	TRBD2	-	CASSIGGGGRWNEQFF	TGTGCCAGTAGTATAGGTGGTGGCGGGAGATGGAATGAGCAGTTCTTC
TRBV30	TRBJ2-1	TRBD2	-	CAWRQLAGGPFEQFF	TGTGCCTGGAGACAATTAGCGGGAGGGCCTTTTGAGCAGTTCTTC
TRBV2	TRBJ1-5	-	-	CASSRSHRDRRSNQPQHF	TGTGCCAGCAGTAGAAGTCACCGGGACCGAAGAAGCAATCAGCCCCAGCATTTT